This is a list of T cell receptor beta chains from one sample in a study of response to subunit inactivated influenza vaccine. MiXCR, applied by TCRdb to the RT-PCR reads, yields one record per CDR3 protein. Here the sample spans 530,000 or so distinct CDR3 sequences, about 10% being singletons. Sequencing used PBMCs from blood, obtained on the day of vaccination. The receptors stem from a man over 45 who received an inactivated influenza vaccine. Both conserved end residues are trimmed from each CDR3. The D gene is left open where the match is weak. The size entry is marked missing in some rows and otherwise reads once, few, many or a size class.

J | V | size | D | CDR3
TRBJ2-6 | TRBV10-3 | . | . | AISEVRAGANVLT
TRBJ2-7 | TRBV3-1 | few | TRBD2 | ASSQTGTSKYEQY
TRBJ2-1 | TRBV4-3 | . | TRBD1 | ASSQETGGSYNEQF
TRBJ1-1 | TRBV12-3/TRBV12-4 | . | . | ASSRTTEAF
TRBJ2-3 | TRBV5-1 | few | . | ASLQGGPTDTQY
TRBJ2-7 | TRBV18 | few | . | ASSPTDSPLEQY
TRBJ2-5 | TRBV6-1 | few | TRBD1 | ASSMGQAQETQY
TRBJ2-2 | TRBV28 | few | TRBD2 | ASSQTSGGHGGELF
TRBJ2-7 | TRBV4-2 | many | . | ASSQIVLSGTSIHEQY
TRBJ2-2 | TRBV20-1 | few | . | SARAGTGYTGELF
TRBJ1-2 | TRBV5-1 | few | . | ASSLGGFEGYT
TRBJ2-3 | TRBV11-2 | few | TRBD1 | ASSLKDRSDTQY
TRBJ2-4 | TRBV18 | few | . | ASSPGPLGNIQY
TRBJ2-1 | TRBV30 | few | TRBD2 | AWSAPSGIIYGKF
TRBJ2-1 | TRBV18 | . | TRBD2 | ASSGLTAGGYNEQF
TRBJ2-6 | TRBV11-2 | few | TRBD2 | ASSNTPGLAGPGANVLT
TRBJ1-2 | TRBV28 | few | TRBD1 | ASSLGSRDRGDYGYT
TRBJ1-2 | TRBV10-3 | few | TRBD1 | AIRGTDRGYGYT
TRBJ2-7 | TRBV29-1 | few | TRBD1 | SVRVGQGPYEQY
TRBJ1-1 | TRBV5-6 | . | . | ASSLEQANTEAF
TRBJ1-2 | TRBV5-1 | . | TRBD1 | ASSLHQWTGGVYGYT
TRBJ2-7 | TRBV6-1 | few | TRBD1 | ASSGQGVNYEQY
TRBJ2-2 | TRBV12-3/TRBV12-4 | few | . | ASSFGQPPLF
TRBJ2-7 | TRBV25-1 | few | . | ASSGKSWVDEQY
TRBJ2-2 | TRBV5-6 | few | TRBD2 | ASSFRTSYTGELF
TRBJ2-7 | TRBV20-1 | few | TRBD1 | SARQGALGEQY
TRBJ2-3 | TRBV12-3/TRBV12-4 | few | TRBD2 | ASSLPFALAVTDTQY
TRBJ1-1 | TRBV20-1 | few | TRBD1 | SAKTGGGSTEAF
TRBJ1-1 | TRBV12-3/TRBV12-4 | many | . | ASSSSSNWRTSEAF
TRBJ2-1 | TRBV25-1 | few | TRBD2 | ASTGTSGSYNEQF
TRBJ1-5 | TRBV12-3/TRBV12-4 | . | . | ASSPGYRDVRQPQH
TRBJ2-7 | TRBV5-1 | few | . | ASSLTGLPSYEQY
TRBJ2-3 | TRBV12-3/TRBV12-4 | few | . | ASSLSEAQY
TRBJ2-1 | TRBV7-8 | few | . | ASRASFEQF
TRBJ1-1 | TRBV10-3 | few | . | AISSVNTEAF
TRBJ2-2 | TRBV29-1 | . | . | SVQSLGTGELF
TRBJ2-7 | TRBV19 | few | TRBD1 | ASSIAGDRGPYEQY
TRBJ2-7 | TRBV12-3/TRBV12-4 | . | . | ASSQARGTGEQY
TRBJ2-5 | TRBV7-9 | few | . | ASSLGGLAETQY
TRBJ1-1 | TRBV5-1 | few | . | ASSRSPNTEAF
TRBJ2-7 | TRBV4-2 | many | . | ASSQDQGSYEQY
TRBJ2-1 | TRBV7-4 | few | . | ASSLSVAEGARFDNEQF
TRBJ1-4 | TRBV4-2 | few | TRBD1 | ASSQQQGTNEKLF